This T cell receptor (beta chain) was profiled in a study of T cell responses to AZD1222 COVID-19 vaccine. Regarding the study as a whole: Every sample of the repertoires postdated the peak T cell response. Among those given AZD1222, only six were seropositive at baseline. Clonal diversity was possibly underestimated, and white British individuals and females predominated among donors.

To note about this clone: Its cognate antigen is unknown.

TCRdb's table, derived via immunoSEQ multiplex PCR, lists solely in-frame clones and lacks some. Of some 130,000 clones in the sample, 90% to 95% were seen once. Per germline, CDR1 SGHDN and CDR2 FVKESK. V was shortened by 4 bases and J by 3 bases, with 15 bases between the two germline ends. CDR3 length: 15 amino acids. Sequences were derived from peripheral blood, sampled on day 0 of AZD1222 vaccination. The chain links TRBV14 to TRBJ1-2; D is possibly TRBD1 (5 bases). The sequence was obtained from an adult in good health. In nucleotides, the CDR3 is TGTGCCAGCAGCCGGGACCTCCTAGTAGACTATGGCTACACCTTC. It translates to CASSRDLLVDYGYTF.